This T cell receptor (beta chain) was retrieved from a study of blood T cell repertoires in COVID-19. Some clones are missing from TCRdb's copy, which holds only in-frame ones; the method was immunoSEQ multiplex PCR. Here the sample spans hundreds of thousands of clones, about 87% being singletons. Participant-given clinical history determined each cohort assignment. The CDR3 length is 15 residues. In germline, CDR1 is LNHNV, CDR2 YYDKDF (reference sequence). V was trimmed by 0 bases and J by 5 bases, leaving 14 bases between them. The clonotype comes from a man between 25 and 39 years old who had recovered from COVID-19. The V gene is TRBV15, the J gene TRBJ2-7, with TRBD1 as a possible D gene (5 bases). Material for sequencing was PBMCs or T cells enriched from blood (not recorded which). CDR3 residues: CATSREWLQGNEQYF. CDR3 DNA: TGTGCCACCAGCAGAGAGTGGCTCCAGGGAAACGAGCAGTACTTC. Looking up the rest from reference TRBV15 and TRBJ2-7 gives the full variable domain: DAMVIQNPRYQVTQFGKPVTLSCSQTLNHNVMYWYQQKSSQAPKLLFHYYDKDFNNEADTPDNFQSRRPNTSFCFLDIRSPGLGDTAMYLCATSREWLQGNEQYFGPGTRLTVT.